The T cell receptor (beta chain) described here comes from a study of PD-L1 blockade in urothelial cancer. Overall study context: Dosed intravenously at 1,200 mg every 3 weeks, atezolizumab was initiated by patients in the mid-2010s. Whole-study findings and limits: Durable benefit accompanied greater 3-week expansion of tumor-associated blood clones.

Profiling relied on immunoSEQ multiplex PCR, and the TCRdb table lists in-frame clones only, not all of them. The sample carries around 100,000 clones, 90% recorded once. On this clone: Its antigen remains unknown.

The V segment lost 4 bases and the J segment 6 bases; nucleotides outside the gene matches: 2. This CDR3 has 12 amino acids. Germline CDR1 SQVTM, CDR2 ANQGSEA. Indicated time point: pretreatment peripheral blood. The cohort comprised individuals with locally advanced or metastatic urothelial carcinoma. This sequence was found in a man aged 60-69 years with urothelial cancer. This chain links TRBV29-1 with TRBJ2-2, with TRBD1 matching over 7 bases. The sequencing used PBMCs, collected around atezolizumab (anti-PD-L1) treatment. As DNA, the CDR3 is TGCAGCGTTGGACAGGGTCCCGGGGAGCTGTTTTTT. Encoded protein: CSVGQGPGELFF.